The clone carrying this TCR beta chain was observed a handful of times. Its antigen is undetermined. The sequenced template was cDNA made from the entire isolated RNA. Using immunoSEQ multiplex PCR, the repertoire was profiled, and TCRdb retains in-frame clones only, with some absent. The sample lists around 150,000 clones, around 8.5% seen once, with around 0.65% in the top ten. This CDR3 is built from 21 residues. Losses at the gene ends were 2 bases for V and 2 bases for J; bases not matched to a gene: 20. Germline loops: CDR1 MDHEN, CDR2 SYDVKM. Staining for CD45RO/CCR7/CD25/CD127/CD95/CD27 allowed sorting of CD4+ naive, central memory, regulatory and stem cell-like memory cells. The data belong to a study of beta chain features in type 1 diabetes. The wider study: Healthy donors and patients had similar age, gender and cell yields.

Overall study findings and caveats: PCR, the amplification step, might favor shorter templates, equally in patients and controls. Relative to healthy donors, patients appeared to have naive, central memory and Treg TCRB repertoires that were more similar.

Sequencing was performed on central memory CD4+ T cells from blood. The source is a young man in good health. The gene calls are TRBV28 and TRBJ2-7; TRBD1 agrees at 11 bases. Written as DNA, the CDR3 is TGTGCCAGCAGTTTAGTCGGGTTCCGGGACAGGGGGTGGACTAAGCCCTACGAGCAGTACTTC. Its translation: CASSLVGFRDRGWTKPYEQYF.